Following are 24 T cell receptor beta chains from one sample sequenced in a study of shared clonotypes between healthy human individuals. Profiling relied on immunoSEQ multiplex PCR, and the TCRdb table lists in-frame clones only, not all of them. The sample has roughly 1,800,000 clones; approximately 95% are singletons. CD8 cells regarded as naive lacked CD45RO, were positively chosen for CCR7, and omitted terminally differentiated effector memory CD45RA+ cells. The specimen sequenced was naive CD8+ T cells sorted from blood. Receptor source: a man between 18 and 29 years old in good health.

The CDR3 coding sequence is TGTGCCAGTAGTTCGGACTTGAACACCGGGGAGCTGTTTTTT. Its translation: CASSSDLNTGELFF. The rearrangement links TRBV19 to TRBJ2-2; a weak D match, TRBD2 (5 bases). Germline values: CDR1 LNHDA, CDR2 SQIVND (reference sequence). The CDR3 is 14 residues long. V was trimmed by 5 bases and J by 1 base, leaving 8 bases between them. Drawing the rest from reference TRBV19 and TRBJ2-2, the complete variable domain is DGGITQSPKYLFRKEGQNVTLSCEQNLNHDAMYWYRQDPGQGLRLIYYSQIVNDFQKGDIAEGYSVSREKKESFPLTVTSAQKNPTAFYLCASSSDLNTGELFFGEGSRLTVL.

This sequence joins TRBV9 and TRBJ2-7; no clear D gene. The CDR3 length is 13 residues. CDR1 and CDR2 (germline): SGDLS, YYNGEE. V dropped 4 bases and J dropped 6 bases, with 14 bases sitting between them. The CDR3 region is CASSPNRGIEQYF. CDR3 DNA: TGTGCCAGCAGCCCAAACAGAGGAATCGAGCAGTACTTC. Looking up the rest from reference TRBV9 and TRBJ2-7 gives the full variable domain: DSGVTQTPKHLITATGQRVTLRCSPRSGDLSVYWYQQSLDQGLQFLIQYYNGEERAKGNILERFSAQQFPDLHSELNLSSLELGDSALYFCASSPNRGIEQYFGPGTRLTVT.

The chain employs TRBV7-8 and TRBJ2-5; D is ambiguous. The germline V and J ends were trimmed by 8 bases and 4 bases, with 14 bases remaining between them. Germline V lookup: CDR1 SGHVS, CDR2 FQNEAQ. This CDR3 region has 13 residues. The CDR3 loop is CASGALGIETQYF. The CDR3, as DNA: TGTGCCAGCGGAGCTTTGGGGATAGAGACCCAGTACTTC.

This clone was seen once. The J gene is TRBJ2-1, the V gene TRBV5-4, with 13 bases that match TRBD2. J gave up 1 base and V 4 bases, and 5 bases lay outside the gene matches. CDR3 length equals 17 residues. Germline CDR1 reads SGHNT; CDR2 reads YYREEE (reference sequence). Here the CDR3 reads CASSLGLAGESYNEQFF. The CDR3 DNA reads as TGTGCCAGCAGCCTCGGACTAGCGGGAGAATCCTACAATGAGCAGTTCTTC.

The V gene is TRBV6-5, the J gene TRBJ2-1; the match to TRBD1 covers 7 bases. The CDR3 runs to 13 residues. Germline CDR1 and CDR2: MNHEY and SVGAGI. V gave up 4 bases and J gave up 8 bases; unmatched junction bases: 5. The CDR3 loop reads CASSFDRDDEQFF. CDR3 sequence (DNA): TGTGCCAGCAGTTTCGACAGGGACGATGAGCAGTTCTTC.

Concerning this clone: Other DNA sequences in the sample encode the same CDR3. This chain joins TRBV11-2 and TRBJ2-3; D unclear. Germline lookup yields CDR1 SGHAT and CDR2 FQNNGV. The CDR3 is 13 amino acids. V lost 1 base and J 2 bases, leaving 4 bases between the germline ends. The CDR3 bases are TGTGCCAGCAGCTTAGCCCCCACAGATACGCAGTATTTT. It translates to CASSLAPTDTQYF. Looking up the rest from reference TRBV11-2 and TRBJ2-3 gives the full variable domain: EAGVAQSPRYKIIEKRQSVAFWCNPISGHATLYWYQQILGQGPKLLIQFQNNGVVDDSQLPKDRFSAERLKGVDSTLKIQPAKLEDSAVYLCASSLAPTDTQYFGPGTRLTVL.

V usage is TRBV13 and J usage is TRBJ2-1; the D gene could be TRBD1 or TRBD2 (5 bases each). The V and J ends lost 4 bases and 7 bases respectively, with 14 bases between them. CDR1 and CDR2 from the germline V gene are PRHDT and FYEKMQ (reference sequence). This CDR3 has 14 amino acids. This chain's CDR3 is CASSSGTALNEQFF. The CDR3 region has the DNA TGTGCCAGCAGCTCAGGGACCGCGCTAAATGAGCAGTTCTTC.

The chain is built from TRBV4-1 and TRBJ2-1; 10 bases are a match to TRBD2. J was trimmed by 4 bases and V by 0 bases; bases with no gene match: 9. Germline V lookup: CDR1 MGHRA, CDR2 YSYEKL. This CDR3 comprises 18 residues. CDR3 DNA sequence: TGCGCCAGCAGCCAAGATGCTGCTAGCGGGGGTTCATACAATGAGCAGTTCTTC. This encodes CASSQDAASGGSYNEQFF.

The V and J genes are TRBV4-3 and TRBJ1-5; 7 nucleotides agree with TRBD1. Germline CDR1 reads LGHNA; CDR2 reads YSLEER. The ends lost 2 bases at V and 0 bases at J; junction bases unmatched: 7. The CDR3 contains 17 residues. CDR3 protein: CASSQTWDSYSNQPQHF. The CDR3 coding sequence is TGCGCCAGCAGCCAAACCTGGGACAGTTATAGCAATCAGCCCCAGCATTTT.

The chain links TRBV23-1 to TRBJ1-2; a possible D gene is TRBD1 (5 bases). Being an ORF, TRBV23-1 has a function that is uncertain. The CDR3 contains 15 residues. Trimming took 0 bases from V and 4 from J, leaving 12 bases between them. The CDR3 DNA is TGCGCCAGCAGTCAATCGACGGGACCGTGCTATGGCTACACCTTC. Translated: CASSQSTGPCYGYTF.

This chain connects TRBV7-9 to TRBJ2-1; D is uncertain. Germline-derived CDR1 and CDR2 are SEHNR and FQNEAQ (reference sequence). The V gene lost 0 bases and the J gene lost 6 bases, with 6 bases spanning the gap. CDR3 length: 13 residues. The CDR3 sequence: CASSLANLNEQFF. The DNA of the CDR3 is TGTGCCAGCAGCTTAGCTAATCTCAATGAGCAGTTCTTC.

The chain recombines TRBV5-1 with TRBJ2-3; 10 bases are shared with TRBD2. Unmatched junction bases numbered 6, after V lost 0 bases and J lost 2 bases. Per the germline V gene, CDR1 is SGHRS and CDR2 is YFSETQ. This CDR3 has 17 residues. Here the CDR3 DNA reads TGCGCCAGCAGCTTGGGGGTAGCGGGAGGTCTCACAGATACGCAGTATTTT. Amino acids: CASSLGVAGGLTDTQYF.

This chain joins TRBV5-4 and TRBJ2-1, with TRBD2 matching over 8 bases. V lost 2 bases and J lost 7; bases outside the gene matches: 8. From germline, CDR1 is SGHNT and CDR2 YYREEE (reference sequence). The CDR3 totals 15 residues. The chain's CDR3 is CASSFTGRAFNEQFF. For the CDR3, the DNA is TGTGCCAGCAGCTTCACCGGGAGGGCTTTTAATGAGCAGTTCTTC.

The chain recombines TRBV7-6 with TRBJ2-2; D gene ambiguous. V was cut by 2 bases and J by 6 bases, with 13 bases left in between. Germline V gene sequence: CDR1 SGHVS, CDR2 FNYEAQ. This CDR3 is built from 15 residues. This CDR3 is CASSLMGPGAGELFF. The CDR3 DNA reads TGTGCCAGCAGCTTAATGGGCCCTGGGGCCGGGGAGCTGTTTTTT.

This chain connects TRBV11-2 to TRBJ2-7, with TRBD1 matching 10 bases. Germline V CDR1 and CDR2: SGHAT, FQNNGV. The junction had 8 bases not matched to a gene; V was cut back by 1 base and J by 2 bases. CDR3 length equals 17 residues. CDR3 bases: TGTGCCAGCAGCTTAGTCTTGGGACAGGGGAGTACCTACGAGCAGTACTTC. Protein: CASSLVLGQGSTYEQYF.

J is TRBJ2-7 and V is TRBV6-5; 10 nucleotides agree with TRBD2. The CDR3 length is 14 residues. The V gene's germline CDR1 is MNHEY and CDR2 SVGAGI. V lost 5 bases to trimming and J lost 6 bases; unmatched junction nucleotides: 7. CDR3 coding DNA: TGTGCCAGCAGTATAGCGGGGGGTTCGGGCGAGCAGTACTTC. Amino acid sequence: CASSIAGGSGEQYF.

The chain employs TRBV27 and TRBJ2-5, with D possibly TRBD2 on 5 matching bases. This CDR3 comprises 13 residues. Germline V gene sequence: CDR1 MNHEY, CDR2 SMNVEV (reference sequence). The V and J ends lost 6 bases and 3 bases respectively, with 11 bases between them. The chain's CDR3 is CASRPGLEETQYF. CDR3 coding DNA: TGTGCCAGCAGACCGGGGTTGGAAGAGACCCAGTACTTC.

The chain links TRBV7-9 to TRBJ2-7; D might be TRBD1 (5 bases). Trimming removed 4 bases at V and 3 bases at J, with 10 bases between. The germline V gene encodes CDR1 SEHNR and CDR2 FQNEAQ (reference sequence). The CDR3 has 13 amino acids. The CDR3 nucleotides read TGTGCCAGCAGCTGTACAGGAGACTACGAGCAGTACTTC. This codes for CASSCTGDYEQYF.

The chain recombines TRBV15 with TRBJ2-1; 7 bases are shared with TRBD1. The V gene's germline CDR1 is LNHNV and CDR2 YYDKDF (reference sequence). Unmatched junction bases numbered 2, after V lost 8 bases and J lost 1 base. The CDR3 totals 13 residues. The DNA for the CDR3 is TGTGCCACCGCCAGGGGGTCCTACAATGAGCAGTTCTTC. Its translation is CATARGSYNEQFF. The full variable domain, its missing parts supplied by reference TRBV15 and TRBJ2-1, is DAMVIQNPRYQVTQFGKPVTLSCSQTLNHNVMYWYQQKSSQAPKLLFHYYDKDFNNEADTPDNFQSRRPNTSFCFLDIRSPGLGDTAMYLCATARGSYNEQFFGPGTRLTVL.

V usage is TRBV7-3 and J usage is TRBJ2-3; D gene unclear. Between the trimmed V and J ends, which lost 0 bases and 5 bases, there was a span of 6 bases. The CDR3 covers 13 residues. Germline V gene lookup returns CDR1 SGHTA and CDR2 FQGTGA. Written as DNA, the CDR3 is TGTGCCAGCAGCTTAACTCTTAGAGATACGCAGTATTTT. It specifies CASSLTLRDTQYF.

This chain joins TRBV28 and TRBJ2-5; maybe TRBD1 (6 bases). The CDR3 sequence is 17 residues long. CDR1 and CDR2 (germline): MDHEN, SYDVKM. V was shortened by 4 bases and J by 0 bases, with 18 bases between the two germline ends. The CDR3 is CASSSPSRQAYQETQYF. The DNA of the CDR3 is TGTGCCAGCAGTTCCCCCTCTAGACAGGCCTACCAAGAGACCCAGTACTTC. The full variable domain, its missing parts supplied by reference TRBV28 and TRBJ2-5, is DVKVTQSSRYLVKRTGEKVFLECVQDMDHENMFWYRQDPGLGLRLIYFSYDVKMKEKGDIPEGYSVSREKKERFSLILESASTNQTSMYLCASSSPSRQAYQETQYFGPGTRLLVL.

Of note for this clone: At one of its ends the junction is not consistent with the germline gene, which may arise from a read error. Other DNA sequences in this specimen translate into the identical CDR3. The chain combines TRBV7-9 with TRBJ2-2; the D is unclear. Germline CDR1 SEHNR, CDR2 FQNEAQ (reference sequence). The length of the CDR3 is 12 residues. The CDR3 spells CASSLGDGELFF. Written as DNA, the CDR3 is TGTGCCAGCAGTTTAGGTGACGGGGAGCTGTTTTTT.

The chain is built from TRBV18 and TRBJ2-3; TRBD2 matches 8 bases. The germline gives CDR1 KGHSH, CDR2 LQKENI. This CDR3 contains 16 residues. V lost 3 bases, J lost 3 bases, and 8 bases stayed unmatched. The CDR3 DNA reads as TGTGCCAGCTCACCCCCTATAGGACTAGCAACAGATACGCAGTATTTT. Residues: CASSPPIGLATDTQYF.

The V gene is TRBV2, the J gene TRBJ1-1; 8 bases map to TRBD1. Germline assignment: CDR1 SNHLY and CDR2 FYNNEI. Trimming cost V 9 bases and J 1 base; bases outside gene matches: 4. The CDR3 is 13 amino acids. CDR3 region: CASRTGRNTEAFF. Written as DNA, the CDR3 is TGTGCCAGTCGGACAGGGAGGAACACTGAAGCTTTCTTT. Variable domain in full (rest from reference TRBV2 and TRBJ1-1): EPEVTQTPSHQVTQMGQEVILRCVPISNHLYFYWYRQILGQKVEFLVSFYNNEISEKSEIFDDQFSVERPDGSNFTLKIRSTKLEDSAMYFCASRTGRNTEAFFGQGTRLTVV.